This is a list of T cell receptor beta chains from one sample in a study of T cells after yellow fever vaccination. Each CDR3 protein gets one entry after TCRdb re-called the 5' RACE reads with MiXCR. The sample consists of 200,000 to 250,000 distinct CDR3 sequences, about 7.1% of them appearing once. The sample in question was CD4+ T cells sorted from PBMCs, obtained 15 days after the yellow fever booster vaccination. These receptors were obtained from a man aged 25 to 40 who received the YFV17D yellow fever vaccine. The CDR3 runs from the conserved cysteine through the conserved F or W. D genes are given only for firm matches. Clone size appears in some rows only: once, few, many, or a class for an expanded clone.

v_call	clone_size	j_call	d_call	cdr3_nt	cdr3_aa
TRBV7-9	many	TRBJ2-3	TRBD2	TGTGCCAGCAGCTTAGGGTCTGCGGGAGAGGGCACGCAGTATTTT	CASSLGSAGEGTQYF
TRBV20-1	many	TRBJ2-7	NA	TGCAGTGCTACGTCAGGGGGGAACTACGAGCAGTACTTC	CSATSGGNYEQYF
TRBV7-2	few	TRBJ2-7	TRBD1	TGTGCCAGCAGCTCAACACAGGGGTACTACGAGCAGTACTTC	CASSSTQGYYEQYF
TRBV6-5	few	TRBJ2-1	TRBD2	TGTGCCAGCAGTTACTTTCCCTATAGCGGGAGAAAGACCTACAATGAGCAGTTCTTC	CASSYFPYSGRKTYNEQFF
TRBV7-7	many	TRBJ2-1	TRBD1	TGTGCTAGCAGCAGAGACAGGGGAAATGAGCAGTTCTTC	CASSRDRGNEQFF
TRBV20-1	few	TRBJ2-1	NA	TGCAGTCCCGGTTATGGAGGGGCCGGCAATGAGCAGTTCTTC	CSPGYGGAGNEQFF
TRBV12-3/TRBV12-4	few	TRBJ2-3	NA	TGTGCCAGCAGCCCACTCCGGGGGTTGACTAGCACAGATACGCAGTATTTT	CASSPLRGLTSTDTQYF
TRBV7-2	NA	TRBJ2-7	NA	TGTACCAGCAGCAACAACTACGAGCAGTACTTC	CTSSNNYEQYF
TRBV7-2	NA	TRBJ2-7	NA	TGTGCCAGCAAACGGGCGGACTCCTACGAGCAGTACTTC	CASKRADSYEQYF
TRBV20-1	many	TRBJ2-1	TRBD1	TGCAGTGCTTCCCAGGGGGCATCGAATGAGCAGTTCTTC	CSASQGASNEQFF
TRBV20-1	few	TRBJ1-2	NA	TGCAGTGCTAGAGGGGGCGCAAGCTTATACACCTTC	CSARGGASLYTF
TRBV3-1	many	TRBJ2-5	NA	TGTGCCAGCAGCCACGGTCTCCAGAAAGAGACCCAGTACTTC	CASSHGLQKETQYF
TRBV12-3/TRBV12-4	NA	TRBJ2-2	NA	TGTGCCAGCAGTTTTCAGAGGAACACCGGGGAGCTGTTTTTT	CASSFQRNTGELFF
TRBV7-2	few	TRBJ1-2	NA	TGTGCCAGCAGCCTGGACAGATTGTATGGCTACACCTTC	CASSLDRLYGYTF
TRBV19	NA	TRBJ1-3	NA	TGTGCCAGTAGGCAGCACTCTGGAAACACCATATATTTT	CASRQHSGNTIYF
TRBV4-3	many	TRBJ2-7	NA	TGCGCCAGCAGCCAGCAAAGCCCCGGCTACGAGCAGTACTTC	CASSQQSPGYEQYF
TRBV19	few	TRBJ1-2	TRBD1	TGTGCCAGTAGTGAGAGGACAGGGGCATTTGGCTACACCTTC	CASSERTGAFGYTF
TRBV20-1	many	TRBJ2-7	TRBD1	TGCAGTGCCCAGGACAGGTTCTACGAGCAGTACTTC	CSAQDRFYEQYF
TRBV19	few	TRBJ2-2	TRBD2	TGTGCCAGTAGTATCTCTCGTCGCCGGACTAGCGGGAGTGCTGGGGAGCTGTTTTTT	CASSISRRRTSGSAGELFF
TRBV5-1	NA	TRBJ2-7	NA	TGCGCCAGCAGCATGGTGAGCGGGTGGACCTACGAGCAGTACTTC	CASSMVSGWTYEQYF
TRBV28	many	TRBJ2-4	TRBD2	TGTGCCAGCAGCCCCCGGGGACTAGGCATTCAGTACTTC	CASSPRGLGIQYF
TRBV20-1	few	TRBJ1-2	NA	TGCAGTGCTAGTTACGGGACGAACTATGGCTACACCTTC	CSASYGTNYGYTF
TRBV29-1	few	TRBJ2-1	NA	TGCAGCGTCGGGACGGCCAACAATGAGCAGTTCTTC	CSVGTANNEQFF
TRBV12-3/TRBV12-4	many	TRBJ2-1	NA	TGTGCCAGCAGTTTCGTCAGGCGGGACAATGAGCAGTTCTTC	CASSFVRRDNEQFF
TRBV29-1	few	TRBJ1-2	TRBD1	TGCAGCGCCCTCCGGACAGGGGAAGGATATGGCTACACCTTC	CSALRTGEGYGYTF
TRBV5-1	few	TRBJ2-1	TRBD2	TGCGCCAGCATGAAGGCGGGAGCCTACAATGAGCAGTTCTTC	CASMKAGAYNEQFF
TRBV5-1	many	TRBJ2-3	NA	TGCGCCAGCAGCTTGGCCCTTCTGACGGCAGATACGCAGTATTTT	CASSLALLTADTQYF
TRBV12-3/TRBV12-4	NA	TRBJ1-3	NA	TGTGCCAGCAGTTTTGGTACATACTCTGGAAACACCATATATTTT	CASSFGTYSGNTIYF
TRBV7-2	NA	TRBJ2-7	TRBD1	TGCGCCAGCAGCCCCGACCGGGACAGGGTCGACGAGCAGTACTTC	CASSPDRDRVDEQYF
TRBV12-3/TRBV12-4	many	TRBJ2-1	NA	TGTGCCAGCAGTTTACGGCAGGGTGGGAATGAGCAGTTCTTC	CASSLRQGGNEQFF
TRBV4-3	NA	TRBJ1-2	NA	TGCGCCAGCAGCCAAGAACAGGCTAACTATGGCTACACCTTC	CASSQEQANYGYTF
TRBV12-3/TRBV12-4	many	TRBJ1-1	TRBD1	TGTGCCAGCAGCTCACGGACAGGTGAAGCTTTCTTT	CASSSRTGEAFF
TRBV5-8	many	TRBJ1-1	NA	TGTGCTCTGAGGGGGTTCGGCTCCGAAGCTTTCTTT	CALRGFGSEAFF
TRBV10-3	NA	TRBJ2-2	TRBD2	TGTGCCATCAGGCCCAACCCGGGACTAGCGGGAAAGACCGGGGAGCTGTTTTTT	CAIRPNPGLAGKTGELFF
TRBV25-1	few	TRBJ2-1	TRBD1	TGTGCCAGCAAGCTCGGGACAGGGAGCTACAATGAGCAGTTCTTC	CASKLGTGSYNEQFF
TRBV7-2	many	TRBJ2-3	NA	TGTGCCAGCAGCTTAGCGGTCCAGCGGACAGATACGCAGTATTTT	CASSLAVQRTDTQYF
TRBV19	NA	TRBJ2-2	NA	TGTGCCAGTAGTTTATCGGGACCCCAGCTCGCCGGGGAGCTGTTTTTT	CASSLSGPQLAGELFF
TRBV7-3	few	TRBJ2-1	NA	TGTGCCAGCAGCTTAGCCTGGACGGAGAGAAAGCGTGAGCAGTTCTTC	CASSLAWTERKREQFF
TRBV12-3/TRBV12-4	many	TRBJ2-5	TRBD1	TGTGCCAGCAGTTTAGGAAGGACAGGGGGCCAAGAGACCCAGTACTTC	CASSLGRTGGQETQYF
TRBV7-6	many	TRBJ2-7	NA	TGTGCCAGCAGCAACGCCAGGGGAGGCTACGAGCAGTACTTC	CASSNARGGYEQYF
TRBV20-1	many	TRBJ1-3	NA	TGCAGTGGGGGCGTCTCTGGAAACACCATATATTTT	CSGGVSGNTIYF
TRBV12-3/TRBV12-4	NA	TRBJ1-2	NA	TGTGCCAGCACTACATATGGTGGCTACACCTTC	CASTTYGGYTF
TRBV27	NA	TRBJ2-7	TRBD2	TGTGCCAGCAGTACCTCCATTCGGACTAGCGTCTCCTACGAGCAGTACTTC	CASSTSIRTSVSYEQYF
TRBV18	NA	TRBJ2-2	NA	TGTGCCAGCTCACCCAAGCGGCAGGGGTTGATGAGGAACACCGGGGAGCTGTTTTTT	CASSPKRQGLMRNTGELFF
TRBV20-1	few	TRBJ1-2	TRBD1	TGCAGTGCTAGAGAGACAGGGAACGGCGGCTACACCTTC	CSARETGNGGYTF
TRBV5-6	NA	TRBJ1-2	TRBD1	TGTGCCAGCAGCTTGGCCCCGGCAGGGGGTGGCTACACCTTC	CASSLAPAGGGYTF
TRBV5-1	NA	TRBJ2-3	TRBD2	TGCGCCAGCAGCTTGGAGGTAGCGGGCCCCACAGATACGCAGTATTTT	CASSLEVAGPTDTQYF
TRBV20-1	few	TRBJ1-1	NA	TGCAGTGCTAGGGTCAGGAGGACGGGTGAAGCTTTCTTT	CSARVRRTGEAFF
TRBV15	few	TRBJ1-5	NA	TGTGCCACCAGCAGAGATCGACTACAGCCCCAGCATTTT	CATSRDRLQPQHF
TRBV5-1	NA	TRBJ2-2	NA	TGCGCCAGCAGCCAAACTTCAGGACAGCTCCTCACCGGGGAGCTGTTTTTT	CASSQTSGQLLTGELFF
TRBV5-1	many	TRBJ2-6	NA	TGTGCCAGCAGTCCACAGGGATCTGGGGCCAACGTCCTGACTTTC	CASSPQGSGANVLTF
TRBV9	few	TRBJ2-2	NA	TGTGCCAGCAGCGTAGAAAGCGCCGGGGAGCTGTTTTTT	CASSVESAGELFF
TRBV18	many	TRBJ2-7	TRBD2	TGTGCCAGCTCACGGACTAGCGGGAGTAAGGTATACGAGCAGTACTTC	CASSRTSGSKVYEQYF
TRBV6-2/TRBV6-3	NA	TRBJ2-4	TRBD2	TGTGCCAGCGGCTCGGGACTAGCGGGAGTGGCCAAAAACATTCAGTACTTC	CASGSGLAGVAKNIQYF
TRBV4-3	NA	TRBJ2-3	NA	TGCGCCAGCAGCCAAGCACGAGGGGGGGCAGATACGCAGTATTTT	CASSQARGGADTQYF